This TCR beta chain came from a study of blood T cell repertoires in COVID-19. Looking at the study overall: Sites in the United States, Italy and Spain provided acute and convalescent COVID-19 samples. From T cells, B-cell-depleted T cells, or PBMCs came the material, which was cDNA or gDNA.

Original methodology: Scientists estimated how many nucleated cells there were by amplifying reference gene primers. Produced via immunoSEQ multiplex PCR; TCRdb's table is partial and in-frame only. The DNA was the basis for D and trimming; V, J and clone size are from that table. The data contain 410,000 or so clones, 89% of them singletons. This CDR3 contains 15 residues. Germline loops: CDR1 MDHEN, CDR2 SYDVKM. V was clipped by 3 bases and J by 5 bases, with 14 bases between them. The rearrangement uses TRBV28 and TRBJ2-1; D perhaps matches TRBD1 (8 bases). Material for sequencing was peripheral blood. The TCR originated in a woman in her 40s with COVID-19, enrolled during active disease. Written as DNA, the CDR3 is TGTGCCAGCAGTTTTAACAGGGGGGGTCACAATGAGCAGTTCTTC. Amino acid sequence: CASSFNRGGHNEQFF.